The 10 T cell receptor beta chains listed next were all sequenced from one sample in a study of T cell responses to AZD1222 COVID-19 vaccine. The assay was immunoSEQ multiplex PCR, and TCRdb's table has in-frame clones only and misses some. The repertoire includes about 110,000 clones, roughly 91% of them detected once, and around 9.1% sits in the top ten. The specimen comprised peripheral blood, sampled on day 0 of AZD1222 vaccination. Source of these receptors: an adult in good health.

Regarding this clone: At one end the junction does not follow the germline gene, possibly because of a read error. This chain joins TRBV7-9 and TRBJ1-1; D not certain. The CDR3 is 14 amino acids. Per the germline V gene, CDR1 is SEHNR and CDR2 is FQNEAQ (reference sequence). CDR3 bases: TGTGTCAGCAGCTTCTCATCGGGGTTGGGTGAAGCTTTCTTT. It specifies CVSSFSSGLGEAFF. Using reference TRBV7-9 and TRBJ1-1 for the parts outside the CDR3, the full variable domain is DTGVSQNPRHKITKRGQNVTFRCDPISEHNRLYWYRQTLGQGPEFLTYFQNEAQLEKSRLLSDRFSAERPKGSFSTLEIQRTEQGDSAMYLCVSSFSSGLGEAFFGQGTRLTVV.

The chain carries TRBV30 and TRBJ1-5, with no clear D. The CDR3 runs 13 residues. V was trimmed by 2 bases and J by 0 bases, leaving 5 bases between them. Per the germline V gene, CDR1 is GTSNPN and CDR2 is SVGIG (reference sequence). CDR3 loop: CAWSRVSNQPQHF. DNA of the CDR3: TGTGCCTGGAGTAGGGTTAGCAATCAGCCCCAGCATTTT.

A few counts support this clone. The gene calls are TRBV5-5 and TRBJ1-1; D perhaps matches TRBD1 (5 bases). The CDR3 has 16 amino acids. Germline loops: CDR1 SGHKS, CDR2 YYEKEE (reference sequence). V was shortened by 4 bases and J by 3 bases, with 19 bases between the two germline ends. The CDR3 coding sequence is TGTGCCAGCAGCCTGGAGTCGCAGGGAAGGGACACTGAAGCTTTCTTT. It is translated as CASSLESQGRDTEAFF.

The V gene is TRBV7-2, the J gene TRBJ2-1; TRBD2 matches at 9 bases. The V and J ends lost 4 bases and 0 bases, in that order; junction bases with no gene match: 4. The CDR3 spans 16 residues. Looked up from germline, CDR1 is SGHTA and CDR2 is FQGNSA. Here the CDR3 reads CASSYSSGNSYNEQFF. DNA for the CDR3: TGTGCCAGCAGCTACTCTAGCGGGAACTCCTACAATGAGCAGTTCTTC.

The chain employs TRBV10-2 and TRBJ2-7; 8 positions match TRBD2. The CDR3 covers 15 residues. In germline, CDR1 is WSHSY, CDR2 SAAADI. Losses at the gene ends were 7 bases for V and 1 base for J; bases not matched to a gene: 9. In DNA, the CDR3 is TGCGCCAGCAAGGGGGGGCCTAGCGGGTCCTACGAGCAGTACTTC. It encodes CASKGGPSGSYEQYF.

The chain is built from TRBV15 and TRBJ1-2; D is undetermined. V lost 1 base to trimming and J lost 1 base, with 4 bases between them. Germline V gives CDR1 LNHNV, CDR2 YYDKDF (reference sequence). The CDR3 extends over 13 amino acids. CDR3 DNA sequence: TGTGCCACCAGCAGAGGGGATAACTATGGCTACACCTTC. Translation gives CATSRGDNYGYTF.

The V and J genes are TRBV25-1 and TRBJ2-4, with TRBD1 matching 10 bases. Trimming took 2 bases from V and 7 from J; bases not matched to a gene: 5. The germline CDR1 and CDR2 sequences are MGHDK and SYGVNS. This CDR3 is 15 amino acids long. The CDR3 DNA reads as TGTGCCAGCAGTGAACTGGACAGGGGGTTGAACATTCAGTACTTC. Encoded protein: CASSELDRGLNIQYF.

This chain links TRBV20-1 with TRBJ1-2; 7 bases align to TRBD1. CDR3 length: 11 residues. Germline CDR1 is DFQATT and CDR2 is SNEGSKA (reference sequence). CDR3 sequence reads: CTTGSAYGYTF. The CDR3 DNA reads TGCACGACAGGGAGCGCCTATGGCTACACCTTC.

The CDR3 protein is CARTLSYTF. For the CDR3, the DNA is TGTGCCAGAACCTTAAGCTACACCTTC. This chain links TRBV12-1 with TRBJ1-2. TRBV12-1 is a known pseudogene. This CDR3 contains 9 residues.

The V call is TRBV30, the J call TRBJ1-2, with D unresolved. Trimming took off 3 bases at V and 0 bases at J, with 11 bases between the two ends. Per germline, CDR1 GTSNPN and CDR2 SVGIG (reference sequence). The CDR3 consists of 14 residues. The CDR3 loop reads CAWSYPGSNYGYTF. Here the CDR3 DNA reads TGTGCCTGGAGCTACCCGGGGTCTAACTATGGCTACACCTTC.